This is a list of T cell receptor beta chains from one sample in a study of OX40 agonist ivuxolimab in advanced cancers. TCRdb keeps only in-frame clones here, not all; method: immunoSEQ multiplex PCR. The sample has 60,000 to 90,000 clones; roughly 84% are singletons. The material was CD4+ or CD8+ T cells sorted from blood, obtained in a trial of the OX40 agonist ivuxolimab. Every receptor here comes from an adult with an advanced solid tumor such as melanoma, head and neck, liver or kidney cancer. The CDR3 runs from the conserved cysteine through the conserved F or W. Each record gives: CDR3 protein, CDR3 DNA, J gene, clone size, D gene, V gene. The D gene is left open where the match is weak. Only part of the rows carry a size: once, few, many, or a class if the clone is expanded.

CDR3: CASSYATSGSTGELFF
DNA: TGTGCCAGCAGTTACGCGACTAGCGGGTCCACCGGGGAGCTGTTTTTT
J: TRBJ2-2
size: once
D: TRBD2
V: TRBV6-6

CDR3: CASSGGGRGTMNTGELFF
DNA: TGTGCCAGCAGCGGAGGCGGGCGGGGAACCATGAACACCGGGGAGCTGTTTTTT
J: TRBJ2-2
size: .
D: .
V: TRBV11-3

CDR3: CASSLPRGFTMMQFF
DNA: TGTGCCAGCAGTTTACCCAGGGGTTTTACAATGATGCAGTTCTTC
J: TRBJ2-1
size: .
D: .
V: TRBV28

CDR3: CASSLRRPGQGSTGELFF
DNA: TGCGCCAGCAGCTTGCGGCGCCCGGGACAGGGGTCCACCGGGGAGCTGTTTTTT
J: TRBJ2-2
size: .
D: TRBD1
V: TRBV5-1

CDR3: CASSVDLGVNTDTQYF
DNA: TGTGCCAGCAGCGTAGATTTGGGAGTAAACACAGATACGCAGTATTTT
J: TRBJ2-3
size: .
D: .
V: TRBV9

CDR3: CASSLALRGTGANVLTF
DNA: TGTGCCAGCAGCTTAGCCCTTCGGGGAACCGGGGCCAACGTCCTGACTTTC
J: TRBJ2-6
size: .
D: .
V: TRBV11-2

CDR3: CASSLRAGEQFF
DNA: TGTGCCAGCAGCTTAAGAGCTGGCGAGCAGTTCTTC
J: TRBJ2-1
size: .
D: .
V: TRBV11-2

CDR3: CASSLGYQTPGHSYEQYF
DNA: TGTGCCAGCAGTTTAGGATACCAAACTCCTGGACACTCCTACGAGCAGTACTTC
J: TRBJ2-7
size: .
D: .
V: TRBV27

CDR3: CASSLGGRTNEKLFF
DNA: TGTGCCAGCAGCCTAGGGGGGAGAACTAATGAAAAACTGTTTTTT
J: TRBJ1-4
size: .
D: .
V: TRBV11-2

CDR3: CASSQDRGGYNEQFF
DNA: TGTGCCAGCAGCCAAGATCGGGGGGGCTACAATGAGCAGTTCTTC
J: TRBJ2-1
size: .
D: TRBD2
V: TRBV4-2

CDR3: CSVTGEADTEAFF
DNA: TGCAGCGTAACTGGGGAAGCGGACACTGAAGCTTTCTTT
J: TRBJ1-1
size: .
D: .
V: TRBV29-1

CDR3: CASSSGQGRAEQFF
DNA: TGTGCCAGCAGCTCCGGACAGGGTAGGGCTGAGCAGTTCTTC
J: TRBJ2-1
size: .
D: TRBD1
V: TRBV7-9

CDR3: CASSLLGVSNQPQHF
DNA: TGTGCCAGCAGCTTGTTAGGAGTTAGCAATCAGCCCCAGCATTTT
J: TRBJ1-5
size: .
D: .
V: TRBV5-5

CDR3: CASSSGGGETQYF
DNA: TGCGCCAGCAGCTCTGGAGGGGGAGAGACCCAGTACTTC
J: TRBJ2-5
size: once
D: .
V: TRBV5-1

CDR3: CASSSLRRAVAGGLGETQYF
DNA: TGTGCCAGCAGCTCCCTGAGGAGGGCGGTAGCGGGAGGCCTCGGGGAGACCCAGTACTTC
J: TRBJ2-5
size: once
D: TRBD2
V: TRBV7-6

CDR3: CASSIRAGGDQPQHF
DNA: TGTGCCAGTAGTATAAGGGCAGGGGGCGATCAGCCCCAGCATTTT
J: TRBJ1-5
size: .
D: TRBD1
V: TRBV19

CDR3: CASSRYNEQFF
DNA: TGTGCCAGCAGTAGATACAATGAGCAGTTCTTC
J: TRBJ2-1
size: once
D: .
V: TRBV2

CDR3: CASRKIGTGTNTEAFF
DNA: TGTGCCAGTAGAAAAATTGGGACAGGGACGAACACTGAAGCTTTCTTT
J: TRBJ1-1
size: once
D: TRBD1
V: TRBV19

CDR3: CASSYPGQATTYEQYF
DNA: TGTGCCAGCAGTTATCCTGGGCAGGCGACTACTTACGAGCAGTACTTC
J: TRBJ2-7
size: .
D: .
V: TRBV28

CDR3: CASNIGTTGNTIYF
DNA: TGTGCCAGTAACATAGGGACAACTGGAAACACCATATATTTT
J: TRBJ1-3
size: .
D: .
V: TRBV19

CDR3: CASSPGTGSGNTIYF
DNA: TGCGCCAGCAGCCCGGGGACAGGGTCAGGAAACACCATATATTTT
J: TRBJ1-3
size: .
D: TRBD1
V: TRBV5-1

CDR3: CARFRLGHNNTEAFF
DNA: TGTGCCAGATTTCGACTGGGACACAATAACACTGAAGCTTTCTTT
J: TRBJ1-1
size: .
D: .
V: TRBV5-4

CDR3: CASSPWDRGRSPLHF
DNA: TGTGCCAGCAGTCCATGGGACAGGGGGCGATCACCCCTCCACTTT
J: TRBJ1-6
size: few
D: TRBD1
V: TRBV27

CDR3: CASSLGQGAIEQYF
DNA: TGTGCCAGCAGCTTGGGACAGGGGGCTATCGAGCAGTACTTC
J: TRBJ2-7
size: .
D: TRBD1
V: TRBV11-3

CDR3: CATRRTTNEKLFF
DNA: TGCGCCACCAGACGCACAACTAATGAAAAACTGTTTTTT
J: TRBJ1-4
size: few
D: .
V: TRBV5-1

CDR3: CASSSTGNNQPQHF
DNA: TGTGCCAGCAGCTCTACAGGGAACAATCAGCCCCAGCATTTT
J: TRBJ1-5
size: few
D: .
V: TRBV11-2

CDR3: CASSQVGLAGGPHSYNEQFF
DNA: TGCGCCAGCAGCCAAGTTGGGCTAGCGGGGGGCCCGCATTCCTACAATGAGCAGTTCTTC
J: TRBJ2-1
size: .
D: TRBD2
V: TRBV4-1

CDR3: CASRGGQGATEAFF
DNA: TGTGCCAGCAGGGGAGGACAGGGGGCAACTGAAGCTTTCTTT
J: TRBJ1-1
size: .
D: TRBD1
V: TRBV28

CDR3: CASSSKDYEQYF
DNA: TGTGCCAGCAGCTCGAAGGATTACGAGCAGTACTTC
J: TRBJ2-7
size: .
D: .
V: TRBV5-4

CDR3: CASSQDDGSGTKNIQYF
DNA: TGTGCCAGCAGCCAAGATGATGGCTCAGGGACCAAAAACATTCAGTACTTC
J: TRBJ2-4
size: .
D: .
V: TRBV14

CDR3: CASSPSFSRATGELFF
DNA: TGCGCCAGCAGTCCCTCTTTCTCCAGGGCCACCGGGGAGCTGTTTTTT
J: TRBJ2-2
size: once
D: .
V: TRBV10-1

CDR3: CACGTAGGYEQYF
DNA: TGTGCCTGCGGTACAGCGGGGGGGTACGAGCAGTACTTC
J: TRBJ2-7
size: .
D: TRBD2
V: TRBV30